Each of the 11 T cell receptor beta chains below was sequenced from the same sample in a study of blood T cell repertoires in COVID-19. TCRdb keeps only in-frame clones here, not all; method: immunoSEQ multiplex PCR. The table shows about 180,000 clones, with about 81% occurring only once. Sequenced material: peripheral blood. These receptors were collected from a woman of 80 years or more with COVID-19, enrolled during active disease.

The count of this clone is one. The chain links TRBV9 to TRBJ2-7; D possibly corresponds to TRBD2 (5 bases). The CDR3 consists of 14 residues. Deletions cut 4 bases from V and 6 bases from J, with 17 bases between. Germline assignment: CDR1 SGDLS and CDR2 YYNGEE. CDR3 sequence reads: CASSPALWAGEQYF. The CDR3 coding sequence is TGTGCCAGCAGCCCCGCCCTATGGGCGGGCGAGCAGTACTTC.

The chain joins TRBV3-1 (or the pseudogene TRBV3-2) to TRBJ1-5, with D unclear. CDR1 and CDR2 (germline): LGHDT, YNNKEL (reference sequence). This CDR3 is 18 amino acids long. The V end lost 0 bases, the J end lost 0 bases, and 15 bases lay between the germline ends. The CDR3 loop reads CASSQDYGGYYSNQPQHF. CDR3 sequence (DNA): TGTGCCAGCAGCCAAGATTACGGAGGATATTATAGCAATCAGCCCCAGCATTTT.

In DNA form, the CDR3 reads TGTGCCAGCAGCCAAGGGGGCCGAGGGGGACCGGCTAATGAAAAACTGTTTTTT. Translation: CASSQGGRGGPANEKLFF. The rearrangement uses TRBV4-2 and TRBJ1-4; D might be TRBD1 (6 bases). CDR1 is LGHNA, CDR2 YNFKEQ, per germline. The CDR3 totals 18 residues. Trimming took off 1 base at V and 3 bases at J, with 18 bases between the two ends.

The gene calls are TRBV5-3 and TRBJ2-2; 11 nucleotides line up with TRBD2. TRBV5-3 counts as an open reading frame of uncertain function. The CDR3 is 16 residues long. J gave up 3 bases and V 4 bases, and 5 bases lay outside the gene matches. CDR3 sequence reads: CARSLPGLADTGELFF. The CDR3 DNA sequence: TGTGCCAGAAGCCTACCGGGACTAGCGGACACCGGGGAGCTGTTTTTT.

The chain links TRBV30 to TRBJ2-2; 8 positions agree with TRBD1. After removal of 3 bases from V and 3 bases from J, the junction contained 3 bases not matched to a gene. Germline CDR1 is GTSNPN and CDR2 is SVGIG (reference sequence). The CDR3 contains 14 residues. CDR3 amino acids: CAWRQGAHTGELFF. The CDR3 DNA reads TGTGCCTGGAGGCAGGGGGCGCACACCGGGGAGCTGTTTTTT.

The chain carries TRBV7-9 and TRBJ2-1, with 11 bases matching TRBD2. Per the germline V gene, CDR1 is SEHNR and CDR2 is FQNEAQ (reference sequence). J lost 8 bases, V lost 3 bases, and 12 bases had no gene match. CDR3 length equals 17 residues. DNA of the CDR3: TGTGCCAGCAGCTTGGACCCTCTAGCGGGAGGTATCGATGAGCAGTTCTTC. This translates into CASSLDPLAGGIDEQFF.

The chain links TRBV5-1 to TRBJ2-1, with 10 positions matching TRBD2. Germline assignment: CDR1 SGHRS and CDR2 YFSETQ. J was trimmed by 8 bases and V by 0 bases; bases with no gene match: 5. This CDR3 has 15 residues. For the CDR3, the DNA is TGCGCCAGCAGCTTGGCGCTAGCGGGAGTGTATGAGCAGTTCTTC. As protein: CASSLALAGVYEQFF. Based on the CDR3 plus reference TRBV5-1 and TRBJ2-1, the full variable domain is KAGVTQTPRYLIKTRGQQVTLSCSPISGHRSVSWYQQTPGQGLQFLFEYFSETQRNKGNFPGRFSGRQFSNSRSEMNVSTLELGDSALYLCASSLALAGVYEQFFGPGTRLTVL.

The chain is built from TRBV4-1 and TRBJ2-2; 9 bases are a match to TRBD1. Germline V gene lookup returns CDR1 MGHRA and CDR2 YSYEKL. The CDR3 contains 15 residues. Losses at the gene ends were 2 bases for V and 2 bases for J; bases not matched to a gene: 0. CDR3 amino acids: CASSQTGGNTGELFF. The CDR3 bases are TGCGCCAGCAGCCAAACAGGGGGCAACACCGGGGAGCTGTTTTTT.

V is TRBV7-6 and J is TRBJ2-7; TRBD1 matches at 9 bases. Germline values: CDR1 SGHVS, CDR2 FNYEAQ. V shed 1 base and J 2 bases; nucleotides not matched to a gene: 3. This CDR3 region has 15 residues. The CDR3 sequence is CASSLGTGAAYEQYF. The CDR3 bases are TGTGCCAGCAGCTTAGGGACAGGGGCAGCCTACGAGCAGTACTTC.

The rearrangement links TRBV19 to TRBJ2-3; TRBD1 might be the D (5 bases). Between the trimmed V and J ends, which lost 3 bases and 4 bases, there was a span of 11 bases. Looked up from germline, CDR1 is LNHDA and CDR2 is SQIVND (reference sequence). The CDR3 covers 14 residues. The CDR3 nucleotides read TGTGCCAGTAGTATGCGGCTAGGGGCAGATACGCAGTATTTT. It yields the protein CASSMRLGADTQYF.

V usage is TRBV29-1 and J usage is TRBJ2-1; D is unresolved. This CDR3 is built from 11 residues. The ends were cut back, 4 bases at V and 4 bases at J, with 5 bases in the middle. In germline, CDR1 is SQVTM, CDR2 ANQGSEA. CDR3 amino acids: CSVAAYNEQFF. DNA of the CDR3: TGCAGCGTTGCTGCGTACAATGAGCAGTTCTTC.